The 18 T cell receptor beta chains listed next were all sequenced from one sample in a study of cytomegalovirus exposure and HLA in healthy donors. The PCR made use of 60 Vbeta and 13 Jbeta primers. Repertoires were generated with immunoSEQ multiplex PCR, while TCRdb's copy carries only in-frame clones and drops some. The table has under 200,000 clones, around 80% seen once. Sequencing input: PBMCs. Receptors were obtained from a man between 18 and 29 years old in good health and CMV-seronegative.

This clone turned up a few times. V gene TRBV6-5 combines with J gene TRBJ2-1; TRBD1 matches at 10 bases. The CDR3 length is 14 residues. V dropped 6 bases and J dropped 7; count of bases not matched to a gene: 6. The V gene's germline CDR1 is MNHEY and CDR2 SVGAGI. The CDR3 here is CASSPGQGRNEQFF. The CDR3 bases are TGTGCCAGCAGCCCGGGACAGGGGAGGAATGAGCAGTTCTTC.

This sequence joins TRBV7-8 and TRBJ2-3; D unresolved. Germline lookup yields CDR1 SGHVS and CDR2 FQNEAQ. The CDR3 has 13 residues. The V end lost 3 bases, the J end lost 2 bases, and 6 bases lay between the germline ends. The DNA of the CDR3 is TGTGCCAGCAGCTTTAGCACCACAGATACGCAGTATTTT. This sequence encodes CASSFSTTDTQYF.

V and J are TRBV18 and TRBJ2-1; tentatively, D is TRBD1 (5 bases). V lost 2 bases and J 7 bases, leaving 15 bases between the germline ends. The CDR3 length is 15 residues. CDR1 and CDR2 from the germline V gene are KGHSH and LQKENI. For the CDR3, the DNA is TGTGCCAGCTCACCAGCAACAGGCCCTGGGAATGAGCAGTTCTTC. This translates into CASSPATGPGNEQFF. Full variable domain (missing parts from reference TRBV18 and TRBJ2-1): NAGVMQNPRHLVRRRGQEARLRCSPMKGHSHVYWYRQLPEEGLKFMVYLQKENIIDESGMPKERFSAEFPKEGPSILRIQQVVRGDSAAYFCASSPATGPGNEQFFGPGTRLTVL.

The chain is built from TRBV18 and TRBJ2-3; 9 bases align to TRBD1. The CDR3 length is 15 residues. The V and J ends lost 3 bases and 2 bases, in that order; junction bases with no gene match: 3. The germline gives CDR1 KGHSH, CDR2 LQKENI. CDR3 coding DNA: TGTGCCAGCTCACCGGGACAGGGTTTCACAGATACGCAGTATTTT. Protein sequence: CASSPGQGFTDTQYF.

The chain uses TRBV6-6 and TRBJ2-7; TRBD2 matches at 9 bases. This CDR3 contains 15 residues. V shed 0 bases and J 3 bases; nucleotides not matched to a gene: 3. In germline, CDR1 is MNHNY, CDR2 SVGAGI (reference sequence). CDR3 amino acids: CASSYSGAGGYEQYF. DNA for the CDR3: TGTGCCAGCAGTTACTCAGGAGCGGGAGGCTACGAGCAGTACTTC.

This chain joins TRBV29-1 and TRBJ2-1; a possible D gene is TRBD1 (5 bases). There are 13 residues in the CDR3. Germline assignment: CDR1 SQVTM and CDR2 ANQGSEA. Trimming cost V 6 bases and J 1 base, with 10 bases left between them. CDR3 nucleotides: TGCAGCGTGACTCAGGGATCCTACAATGAGCAGTTCTTC. It specifies CSVTQGSYNEQFF.

The sample holds a few counts of this clone. The chain combines TRBV7-6 with TRBJ2-5, with D uncertain. This CDR3 comprises 16 residues. The V end was cut by 0 bases, the J end by 2 bases, with 13 bases between. Germline lookup yields CDR1 SGHVS and CDR2 FNYEAQ. DNA of the CDR3: TGTGCCAGCAGCTTAGCGCTGGTACGGAGACAAGAGACCCAGTACTTC. It is translated as CASSLALVRRQETQYF.

This sequence joins TRBV11-2 and TRBJ2-7; the match to TRBD2 covers 7 bases. The ends lost 6 bases at V and 2 bases at J; junction bases unmatched: 4. Germline lookup yields CDR1 SGHAT and CDR2 FQNNGV. The CDR3 is 13 residues long. CDR3: CASSAAGTYEQYF. CDR3 nucleotides: TGTGCCAGCAGTGCAGCGGGAACCTACGAGCAGTACTTC.

The chain uses TRBV18 and TRBJ2-2, with TRBD1 identical over 7 bases. V shed 1 base, J shed 5 bases, and the junction held 7 bases outside the gene matches. The CDR3 is made up of 16 amino acids. CDR1 and CDR2 (germline): KGHSH, LQKENI. The CDR3 sequence is CASSPRGQEGTGELFF. CDR3 bases: TGTGCCAGCTCACCACGAGGACAGGAAGGAACCGGGGAGCTGTTTTTT.

CDR3 sequence (DNA): TGTGCCAGCAGTGGGGCCCGGGACAGTTCCAACAATGAGCAGTTCTTC. It encodes CASSGARDSSNNEQFF. This chain joins TRBV25-1 and TRBJ2-1, with 7 nucleotides matching TRBD1. The CDR3 extends over 16 amino acids. Germline V gene sequence: CDR1 MGHDK, CDR2 SYGVNS. V lost 4 bases and J lost 5; bases outside the gene matches: 11.

V and J are TRBV19 and TRBJ2-2; tentative D call: TRBD2 (7 bases). In germline, CDR1 is LNHDA, CDR2 SQIVND (reference sequence). Trimming removed 8 bases from V and 5 bases from J, with 15 bases in between. This CDR3 has 14 residues. The DNA for the CDR3 is TGTGCCAGTCGGGGAGGGGGTGGGACCGGGGAGCTGTTTTTT. Translation: CASRGGGGTGELFF.

To note about this clone: Other DNA sequences in this specimen translate into the identical CDR3. The chain is built from TRBV18 and TRBJ2-7; TRBD1 matches at 7 bases. There are 14 residues in the CDR3. J was trimmed by 5 bases and V by 6 bases; bases with no gene match: 10. Germline V gene lookup returns CDR1 KGHSH and CDR2 LQKENI. The CDR3 loop reads CASSRRGPEDEQYF. DNA of the CDR3: TGTGCCAGCTCTCGTAGGGGGCCCGAGGACGAGCAGTACTTC.

V gene TRBV19 combines with J gene TRBJ2-7; possibly TRBD1 for D (5 bases). Trimming removed 2 bases from V and 0 bases from J, with 11 bases in between. The length of the CDR3 is 15 residues. Germline V gene data show CDR1 as LNHDA and CDR2 as SQIVND (reference sequence). CDR3 loop: CASSISKGRSYEQYF. CDR3 nucleotide sequence: TGTGCCAGTAGTATATCGAAGGGGCGCTCCTACGAGCAGTACTTC.

The chain carries TRBV7-8 and TRBJ2-7; 7 bases match TRBD2. The J segment lost 0 bases and the V segment lost 0 bases, leaving 2 bases of the junction unmatched. CDR3 size: 15 residues. Germline V lookup: CDR1 SGHVS, CDR2 FQNEAQ. As DNA, the CDR3 is TGTGCCAGCAGCTTAGCTCCTAGCGGCTCCTACGAGCAGTACTTC. Encoded protein: CASSLAPSGSYEQYF.

This chain connects TRBV5-1 to TRBJ1-3; no clear D gene. CDR1 SGHRS and CDR2 YFSETQ come from the germline V gene. The CDR3 loop spans 13 amino acids. Between the trimmed V and J ends, which lost 3 bases and 3 bases, there was a span of 7 bases. The CDR3 DNA follows: TGCGCCAGCAGCTCGGTTAGTGGAAACACCATATATTTT. Translation gives CASSSVSGNTIYF.

The chain employs TRBV7-9 and TRBJ2-3; D uncertain. The V gene's germline CDR1 is SEHNR and CDR2 FQNEAQ (reference sequence). Trimming took off 5 bases at V and 3 bases at J, with 15 bases between the two ends. The length of the CDR3 is 15 residues. CDR3 protein: CASSPPGVRTDTQYF. The CDR3 region has the DNA TGTGCCAGCAGCCCGCCTGGAGTTCGGACAGATACGCAGTATTTT. The full variable domain, rest sourced from reference TRBV7-9 and TRBJ2-3, is DTGVSQNPRHKITKRGQNVTFRCDPISEHNRLYWYRQTLGQGPEFLTYFQNEAQLEKSRLLSDRFSAERPKGSFSTLEIQRTEQGDSAMYLCASSPPGVRTDTQYFGPGTRLTVL.

J is TRBJ2-3 and V is TRBV5-1, with D possibly TRBD2 on 6 matching bases. Trimming stripped 2 bases from V and 3 bases from J, with 10 bases between. The CDR3 totals 14 residues. Germline CDR1 SGHRS, CDR2 YFSETQ. This CDR3 reads CASSFGTGTDTQYF. The DNA for the CDR3 is TGCGCCAGCAGCTTCGGGACTGGGACAGATACGCAGTATTTT.

In the case of this clone: The sample contains more than one DNA sequence encoding this CDR3. The chain carries TRBV6-5 and TRBJ1-1; no clear D. The CDR3 covers 13 residues. The V gene's germline CDR1 is MNHEY and CDR2 SVGAGI. Trimming pared 2 bases from V and 2 bases from J, leaving 6 bases between. The CDR3: CASSYRVNTEAFF. CDR3 nucleotides: TGTGCCAGCAGTTACCGGGTTAACACTGAAGCTTTCTTT.